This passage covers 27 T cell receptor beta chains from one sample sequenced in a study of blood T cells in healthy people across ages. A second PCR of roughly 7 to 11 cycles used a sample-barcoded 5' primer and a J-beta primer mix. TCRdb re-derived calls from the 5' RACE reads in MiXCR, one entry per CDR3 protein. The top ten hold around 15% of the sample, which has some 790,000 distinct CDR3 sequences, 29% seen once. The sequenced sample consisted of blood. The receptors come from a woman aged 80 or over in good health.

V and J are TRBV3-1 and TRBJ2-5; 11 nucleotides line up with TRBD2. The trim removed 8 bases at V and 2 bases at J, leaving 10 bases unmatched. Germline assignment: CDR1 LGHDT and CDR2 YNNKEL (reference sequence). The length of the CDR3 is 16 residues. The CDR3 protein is CASRDYGTSGQETQYF. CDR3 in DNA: TGTGCCAGCCGGGACTACGGGACTAGCGGTCAAGAGACCCAGTACTTC.

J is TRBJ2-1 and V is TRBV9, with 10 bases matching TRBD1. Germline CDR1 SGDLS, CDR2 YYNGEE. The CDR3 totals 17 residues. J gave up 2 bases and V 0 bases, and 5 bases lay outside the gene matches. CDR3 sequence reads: CASSVATGTGAYNEQFF. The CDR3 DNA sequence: TGTGCCAGCAGCGTAGCTACAGGGACAGGGGCCTACAATGAGCAGTTCTTC.

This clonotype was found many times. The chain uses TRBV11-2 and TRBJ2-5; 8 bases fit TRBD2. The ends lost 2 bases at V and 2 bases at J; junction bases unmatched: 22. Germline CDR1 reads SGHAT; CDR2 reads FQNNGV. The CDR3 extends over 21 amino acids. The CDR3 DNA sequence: TGTGCCAGCAGCTTAAGGGCCGCGGCGGGGGGCCCTTCACTCCCACAAGAGACCCAGTACTTC. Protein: CASSLRAAAGGPSLPQETQYF.

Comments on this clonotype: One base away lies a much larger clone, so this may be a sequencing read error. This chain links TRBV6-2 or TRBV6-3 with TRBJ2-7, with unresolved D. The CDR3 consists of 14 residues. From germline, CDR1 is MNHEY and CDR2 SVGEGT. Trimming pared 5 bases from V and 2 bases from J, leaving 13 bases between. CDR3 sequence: CASSNTRRPYEQYF. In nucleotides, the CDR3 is TGTGCCAGCAGTAACACGAGGCGCCCCTACGAGCAGTACTTC.

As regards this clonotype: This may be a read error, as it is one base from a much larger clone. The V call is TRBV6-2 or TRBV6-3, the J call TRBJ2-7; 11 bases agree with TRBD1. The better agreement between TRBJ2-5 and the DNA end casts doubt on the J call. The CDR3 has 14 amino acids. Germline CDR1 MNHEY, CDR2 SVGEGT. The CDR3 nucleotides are TGTACCAGCAGCATGGGACAGGGGGGAGAGACCCAGTACTTC. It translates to CTSSMGQGGETQYF.

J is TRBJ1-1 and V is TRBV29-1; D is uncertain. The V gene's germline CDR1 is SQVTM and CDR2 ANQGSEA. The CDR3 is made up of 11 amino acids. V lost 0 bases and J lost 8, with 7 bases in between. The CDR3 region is CSVEDLVEAFF. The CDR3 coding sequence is TGCAGCGTTGAAGATTTAGTCGAAGCTTTCTTT.

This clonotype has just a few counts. Written as DNA, the CDR3 is TGCGCCAGCAGTGAGACCGGCGGGGAGCTGTTTTTT. Amino acid sequence: CASSETGGELFF. This sequence joins TRBV5-1 and TRBJ2-2; no clear D. V gave up 5 bases and J gave up 7 bases, with 9 bases separating them. CDR3 length equals 12 residues. The germline V gene has CDR1 SGHRS and CDR2 YFSETQ. Drawing the rest from reference TRBV5-1 and TRBJ2-2, the complete variable domain is KAGVTQTPRYLIKTRGQQVTLSCSPISGHRSVSWYQQTPGQGLQFLFEYFSETQRNKGNFPGRFSGRQFSNSRSEMNVSTLELGDSALYLCASSETGGELFFGEGSRLTVL.

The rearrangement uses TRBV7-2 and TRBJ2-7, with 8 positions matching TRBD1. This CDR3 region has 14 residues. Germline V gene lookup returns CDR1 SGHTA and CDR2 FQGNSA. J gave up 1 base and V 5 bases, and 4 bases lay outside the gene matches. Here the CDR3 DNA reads TGTGCCAGCAGCATCCGACAGGGGTCCTACGAGCAGTACTTC. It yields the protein CASSIRQGSYEQYF. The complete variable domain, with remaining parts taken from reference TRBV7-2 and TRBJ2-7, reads GAGVSQSPSNKVTEKGKDVELRCDPISGHTALYWYRQSLGQGLEFLIYFQGNSAPDKSGLPSDRFSAERTGGSVSTLTIQRTQQEDSAVYLCASSIRQGSYEQYFGPGTRLTVT.

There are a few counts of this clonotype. The CDR3 sequence: CASSRGLAGGSGDTQYF. CDR3 DNA: TGTGCCAGCAGCCGTGGACTAGCGGGGGGATCGGGAGATACGCAGTATTTT. V is TRBV7-8 and J is TRBJ2-3, with 14 bases fitting TRBD2. In germline, CDR1 is SGHVS, CDR2 FQNEAQ. The CDR3 runs to 17 residues. Trimming at V came to 5 bases and at J to 5 bases, leaving 9 bases not matched to a gene.

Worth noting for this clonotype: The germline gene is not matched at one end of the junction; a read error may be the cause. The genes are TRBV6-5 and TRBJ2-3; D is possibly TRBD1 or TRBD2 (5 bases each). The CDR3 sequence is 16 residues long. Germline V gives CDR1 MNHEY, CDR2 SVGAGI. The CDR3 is CASSHSWGYGTDTQYF. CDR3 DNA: TGTGCCAGCAGTCACTCATGGGGGTATGGCACAGATACGCAGTATTTT.

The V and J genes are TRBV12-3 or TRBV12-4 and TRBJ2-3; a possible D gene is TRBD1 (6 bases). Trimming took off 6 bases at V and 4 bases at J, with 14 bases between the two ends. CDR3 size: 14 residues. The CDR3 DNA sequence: TGTGCCAGCAGAGAGAGGGGGAGAGCAGATACGCAGTATTTT. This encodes CASRERGRADTQYF.

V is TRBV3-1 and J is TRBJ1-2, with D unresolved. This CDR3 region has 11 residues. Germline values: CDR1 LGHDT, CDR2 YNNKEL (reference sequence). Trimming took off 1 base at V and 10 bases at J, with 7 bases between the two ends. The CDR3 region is CASSQAENYTF. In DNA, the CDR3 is TGTGCCAGCAGCCAAGCAGAAAACTACACCTTC.

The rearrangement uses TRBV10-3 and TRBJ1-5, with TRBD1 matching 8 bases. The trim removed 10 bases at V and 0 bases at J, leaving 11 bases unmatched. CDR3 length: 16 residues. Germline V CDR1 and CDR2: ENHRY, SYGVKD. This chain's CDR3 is CATDRGPGYSNQPQHF. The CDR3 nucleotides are TGTGCCACCGACAGGGGCCCTGGATATAGCAATCAGCCCCAGCATTTT.

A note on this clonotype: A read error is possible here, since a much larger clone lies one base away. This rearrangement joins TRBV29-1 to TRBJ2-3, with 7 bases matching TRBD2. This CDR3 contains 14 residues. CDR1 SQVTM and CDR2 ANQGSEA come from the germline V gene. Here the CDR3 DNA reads TGCAGCGTTTCGGGAGGTTCGGTCACAGATACGCAGGATTTT. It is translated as CSVSGGSVTDTQDF.

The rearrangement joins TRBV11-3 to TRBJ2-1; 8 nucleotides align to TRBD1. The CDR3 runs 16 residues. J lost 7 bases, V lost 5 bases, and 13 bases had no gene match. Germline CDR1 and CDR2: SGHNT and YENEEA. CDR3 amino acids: CASSLSSGQGANEQFF. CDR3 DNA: TGTGCCAGCAGCCTAAGTTCGGGGCAGGGGGCGAATGAGCAGTTCTTC.

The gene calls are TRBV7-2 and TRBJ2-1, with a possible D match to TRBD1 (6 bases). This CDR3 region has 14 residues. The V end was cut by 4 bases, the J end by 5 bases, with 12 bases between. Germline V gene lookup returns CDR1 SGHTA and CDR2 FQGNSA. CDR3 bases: TGTGCCAGCAGCTGTGGGGGCGTTAACAATGAGCAGTTCTTC. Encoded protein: CASSCGGVNNEQFF.

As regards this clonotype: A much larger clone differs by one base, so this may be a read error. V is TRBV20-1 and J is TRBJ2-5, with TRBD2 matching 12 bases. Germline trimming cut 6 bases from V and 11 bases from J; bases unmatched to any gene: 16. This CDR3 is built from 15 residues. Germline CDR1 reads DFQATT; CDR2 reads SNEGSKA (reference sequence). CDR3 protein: CSARTGLAGGNEQYF. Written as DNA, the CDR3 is TGCAGTGCGAGAACGGGACTAGCGGGTGGCAATGAGCAGTACTTC.

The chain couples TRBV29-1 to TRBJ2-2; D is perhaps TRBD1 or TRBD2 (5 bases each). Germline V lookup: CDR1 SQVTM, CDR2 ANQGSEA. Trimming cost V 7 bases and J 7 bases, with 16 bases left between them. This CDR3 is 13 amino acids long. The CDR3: CSAIRGTFGELFF. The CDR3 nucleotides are TGCAGCGCAATCCGGGGCACCTTCGGGGAGCTGTTTTTT.

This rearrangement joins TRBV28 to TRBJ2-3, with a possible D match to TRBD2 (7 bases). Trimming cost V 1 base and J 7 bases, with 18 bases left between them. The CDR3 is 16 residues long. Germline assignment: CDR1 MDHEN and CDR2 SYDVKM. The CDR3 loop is CASSLYGGPPSYTQYF. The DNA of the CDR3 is TGTGCCAGCAGTTTATACGGGGGGCCGCCATCCTATACGCAGTATTTT.

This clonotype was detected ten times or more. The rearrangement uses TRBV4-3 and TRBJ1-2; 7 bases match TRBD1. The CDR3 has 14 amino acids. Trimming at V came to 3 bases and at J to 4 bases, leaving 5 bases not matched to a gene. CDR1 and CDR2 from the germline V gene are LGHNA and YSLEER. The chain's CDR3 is CASSQETGRYGYTF. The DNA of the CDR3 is TGCGCCAGCAGCCAGGAGACAGGGCGCTATGGCTACACCTTC.

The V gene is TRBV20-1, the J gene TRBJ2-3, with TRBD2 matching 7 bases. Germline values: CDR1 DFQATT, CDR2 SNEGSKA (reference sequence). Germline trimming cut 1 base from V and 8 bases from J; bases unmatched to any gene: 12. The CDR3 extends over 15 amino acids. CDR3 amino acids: CSARVGRVSSGTQYF. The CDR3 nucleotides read TGCAGTGCTAGAGTCGGTAGGGTTTCTAGCGGTACGCAGTATTTT.

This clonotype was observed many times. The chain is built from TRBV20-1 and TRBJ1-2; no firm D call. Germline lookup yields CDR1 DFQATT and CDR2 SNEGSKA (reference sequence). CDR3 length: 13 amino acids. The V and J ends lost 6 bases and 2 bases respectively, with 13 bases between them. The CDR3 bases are TGCAGTGCCCACTATCAAGGGAACTATGGCTACACCTTC. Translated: CSAHYQGNYGYTF.

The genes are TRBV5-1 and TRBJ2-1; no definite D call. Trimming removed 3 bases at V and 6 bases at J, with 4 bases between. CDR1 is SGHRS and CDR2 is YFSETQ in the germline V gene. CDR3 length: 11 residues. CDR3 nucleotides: TGCGCCAGCAGCTATAGCAATGAGCAGTTCTTC. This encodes CASSYSNEQFF.

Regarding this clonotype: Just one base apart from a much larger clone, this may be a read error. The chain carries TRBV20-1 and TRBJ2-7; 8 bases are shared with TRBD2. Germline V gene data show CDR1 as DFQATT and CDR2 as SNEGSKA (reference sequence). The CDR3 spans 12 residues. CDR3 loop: CSASTSGYVQYF. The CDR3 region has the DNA TGCAGTGCTAGTACTAGCGGTTACGTGCAGTACTTC.

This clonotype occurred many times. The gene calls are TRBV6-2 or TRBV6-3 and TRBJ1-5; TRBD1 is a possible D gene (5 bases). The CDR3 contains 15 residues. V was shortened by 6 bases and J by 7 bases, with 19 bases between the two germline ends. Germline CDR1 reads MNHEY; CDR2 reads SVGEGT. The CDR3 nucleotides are TGTGCCAGCAGCCCGAGTCAGGGTGGCGGACAGCCCCAGCATTTT. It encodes CASSPSQGGGQPQHF.

CDR3 in DNA: TGTGCCACCAGCAGAGATAGGGGCGGAGGGGCGGGCACCTACAATGAGCAGTTCTTC. It specifies CATSRDRGGGAGTYNEQFF. This rearrangement joins TRBV15 to TRBJ2-1; the D gene is possibly TRBD2 (6 bases). The CDR3 loop spans 19 amino acids. Looked up from germline, CDR1 is LNHNV and CDR2 is YYDKDF (reference sequence). V lost 0 bases to trimming and J lost 2 bases, with 20 bases between them.

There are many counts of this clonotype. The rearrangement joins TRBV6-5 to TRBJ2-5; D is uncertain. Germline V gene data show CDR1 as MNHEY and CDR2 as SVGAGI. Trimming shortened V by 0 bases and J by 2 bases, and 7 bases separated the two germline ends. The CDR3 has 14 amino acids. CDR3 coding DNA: TGTGCCAGCAGTTACTCCCGTTCTCAAGAGACCCAGTACTTC. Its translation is CASSYSRSQETQYF.